The 16 T cell receptor beta chains reported below all come from one sample, sequenced in a study of beta chain features in type 1 diabetes. As every portion of the isolated RNA was reverse transcribed, the sequencing read expressed TCRB transcripts. Sequenced by immunoSEQ multiplex PCR; TCRdb stores in-frame clones only, minus some. In the table there are about 140,000 clones, 6.9% of which are singletons. The sequenced sample consisted of central memory CD4+ T cells from blood. The source is a woman aged 25-40 years in good health.

This clone was found a few times. The chain combines TRBV2 with TRBJ2-7; possibly TRBD2 for D (5 bases). Germline values: CDR1 SNHLY, CDR2 FYNNEI. This CDR3 comprises 13 residues. Between the trimmed V and J ends, which lost 5 bases and 4 bases, there was a span of 12 bases. The CDR3 nucleotides read TGTGCCAGCAGTCGGCCGGGAAGTTACGAGCAGTACTTC. Protein sequence: CASSRPGSYEQYF.

The chain employs TRBV18 and TRBJ2-7, with a weak D call TRBD2 (5 bases). This CDR3 spans 17 amino acids. The germline V gene has CDR1 KGHSH and CDR2 LQKENI. V was cut by 4 bases and J by 2 bases, with 21 bases left in between. CDR3 residues: CASSQNLPRGQTYEQYF. In nucleotides, the CDR3 is TGTGCCAGCTCACAAAATTTGCCCCGGGGTCAGACCTACGAGCAGTACTTC.

The V and J genes are TRBV6-1 and TRBJ1-5, with D perhaps matching TRBD1 (6 bases). V lost 5 bases to trimming and J lost 3 bases, with 11 bases between them. The CDR3 runs 14 residues. Per germline, CDR1 MNHNS and CDR2 SASEGT. CDR3 protein: CASSHRDNNQPQHF. CDR3 DNA sequence: TGTGCCAGCAGTCACCGGGACAACAATCAGCCCCAGCATTTT.

This clone appeared a few times. The chain joins TRBV4-3 to TRBJ2-7; 12 bases are shared with TRBD2. The germline V gene encodes CDR1 LGHNA and CDR2 YSLEER. V shed 4 bases, J shed 2 bases, and the junction held 6 bases outside the gene matches. This CDR3 is 16 amino acids long. The CDR3 nucleotides are TGCGCCAGCAGCCGCCATAGGACTAGCGGGGCCTACGAGCAGTACTTC. Its translation: CASSRHRTSGAYEQYF.

This clone was found a few times. Within the sample, other DNA sequences also encode this same CDR3. This rearrangement joins TRBV5-4 to TRBJ2-1; weak D call: TRBD1 (6 bases). Per germline, CDR1 SGHNT and CDR2 YYREEE (reference sequence). The CDR3 extends over 15 amino acids. V lost 0 bases and J 1 base, leaving 8 bases between the germline ends. DNA for the CDR3: TGTGCCAGCAGCTTGGGCGGACAGTCCTACAATGAGCAGTTCTTC. Its translation is CASSLGGQSYNEQFF.

The table lists this clone with many counts. In nucleotides, the CDR3 is TGCGCCAGCAGTCTAGAACTTACTAGCACAGATACGCAGTATTTT. Its translation is CASSLELTSTDTQYF. The chain couples TRBV4-3 to TRBJ2-3; D call uncertain. CDR1 is LGHNA and CDR2 is YSLEER in the germline V gene. The V end was cut by 6 bases, the J end by 0 bases, with 13 bases between. The CDR3 length is 15 residues.

The V gene is TRBV27, the J gene TRBJ2-7, with 7 positions matching TRBD1. CDR1 and CDR2 (germline): MNHEY, SMNVEV (reference sequence). The trim removed 2 bases at V and 4 bases at J, leaving 8 bases unmatched. CDR3 size: 15 residues. The CDR3 spells CASSLKGAAVYEQYF. The CDR3 nucleotides read TGTGCCAGCAGTTTAAAGGGGGCCGCAGTATACGAGCAGTACTTC.

This clone appeared many times. V is TRBV28 and J is TRBJ2-7, with TRBD1 matching over 7 bases. Germline-derived CDR1 and CDR2 are MDHEN and SYDVKM. V shed 2 bases, J shed 2 bases, and the junction held 6 bases outside the gene matches. This CDR3 region has 15 residues. The CDR3 nucleotides are TGTGCCAGCAGTTTAGGACAGGTAGTTCCCTACGAGCAGTACTTC. Amino acids: CASSLGQVVPYEQYF.

The rearrangement uses TRBV29-1 and TRBJ2-7, with TRBD2 matching 10 bases. The CDR3 length is 15 residues. J gave up 2 bases and V 0 bases, and 4 bases lay outside the gene matches. CDR1 and CDR2 from the germline V gene are SQVTM and ANQGSEA. The CDR3 is CSVEDQREGAYEQYF. The CDR3 DNA reads TGCAGCGTTGAAGATCAGCGGGAGGGAGCCTACGAGCAGTACTTC.

A few counts support this clone. The chain has TRBV25-1 and TRBJ1-2; D possibly corresponds to TRBD1 (5 bases). Trimming pared 0 bases from V and 8 bases from J, leaving 13 bases between. There are 14 residues in the CDR3. Germline V gene lookup returns CDR1 MGHDK and CDR2 SYGVNS. Here the CDR3 reads CASSEYKTASGYTF. The CDR3 DNA reads TGTGCCAGCAGTGAATATAAGACAGCCTCAGGCTACACCTTC.

The chain links TRBV30 to TRBJ1-4; no reliable D call. This CDR3 contains 13 residues. The germline CDR1 and CDR2 sequences are GTSNPN and SVGIG (reference sequence). V lost 4 bases, J lost 8 bases, and 14 bases lay in between. CDR3 amino acids: CAWTHGGREKLFF. The CDR3 region has the DNA TGTGCCTGGACCCACGGAGGGAGGGAAAAACTGTTTTTT.

V and J are TRBV10-2 and TRBJ2-7; 8 bases map to TRBD2. With 2 bases clipped from V and 2 bases from J, the junction kept 11 bases outside the gene matches. The CDR3 is made up of 17 amino acids. Per the germline V gene, CDR1 is WSHSY and CDR2 is SAAADI. Here the CDR3 DNA reads TGCGCCAGCAGTGAGGAACGAGCGGGAGCGGTGGCCTACGAGCAGTACTTC. It encodes CASSEERAGAVAYEQYF.

This clone was detected only a few times. CDR3 DNA sequence: TGTGCCAGCAGCCCACTAGCGGGAGCCGGGGAGCTGTTTTTT. Translating gives CASSPLAGAGELFF. V and J are TRBV11-2 and TRBJ2-2, with 11 bases identical to TRBD2. V lost 5 bases and J lost 6; bases outside the gene matches: 2. Germline V lookup: CDR1 SGHAT, CDR2 FQNNGV. The CDR3 totals 14 residues.

This clone was counted once. The chain combines TRBV18 with TRBJ1-3, with 7 bases matching TRBD1. The CDR3 contains 14 residues. Germline V CDR1 and CDR2: KGHSH, LQKENI. Losses at the gene ends were 6 bases for V and 3 bases for J; bases not matched to a gene: 5. CDR3 coding DNA: TGTGCCAGCTCCGCACGACAGGGTGGAAACACCATATATTTT. Amino acid sequence: CASSARQGGNTIYF. Supplemented by reference TRBV18 and TRBJ1-3, the full variable domain reads NAGVMQNPRHLVRRRGQEARLRCSPMKGHSHVYWYRQLPEEGLKFMVYLQKENIIDESGMPKERFSAEFPKEGPSILRIQQVVRGDSAAYFCASSARQGGNTIYFGEGSWLTVV.

V usage is TRBV4-1 and J usage is TRBJ1-1; D is possibly TRBD1 (5 bases). Trimming removed 1 base from V and 5 bases from J, with 11 bases in between. There are 14 residues in the CDR3. The germline V gene encodes CDR1 MGHRA and CDR2 YSYEKL. The CDR3 DNA reads as TGCGCCAGCAGCCAAGGTCTTCGACAGACTGAAGCTTTCTTT. Protein sequence: CASSQGLRQTEAFF.

This clone appeared a few times. The rearrangement joins TRBV7-3 to TRBJ2-3; D perhaps matches TRBD2 (7 bases). From germline, CDR1 is SGHTA and CDR2 FQGTGA. There are 15 residues in the CDR3. Between the trimmed V and J ends, which lost 6 bases and 5 bases, there was a span of 18 bases. The CDR3 sequence is CASSPGGGRQDTQYF. The CDR3 DNA follows: TGTGCCAGCAGTCCGGGGGGCGGGAGACAAGATACGCAGTATTTT.